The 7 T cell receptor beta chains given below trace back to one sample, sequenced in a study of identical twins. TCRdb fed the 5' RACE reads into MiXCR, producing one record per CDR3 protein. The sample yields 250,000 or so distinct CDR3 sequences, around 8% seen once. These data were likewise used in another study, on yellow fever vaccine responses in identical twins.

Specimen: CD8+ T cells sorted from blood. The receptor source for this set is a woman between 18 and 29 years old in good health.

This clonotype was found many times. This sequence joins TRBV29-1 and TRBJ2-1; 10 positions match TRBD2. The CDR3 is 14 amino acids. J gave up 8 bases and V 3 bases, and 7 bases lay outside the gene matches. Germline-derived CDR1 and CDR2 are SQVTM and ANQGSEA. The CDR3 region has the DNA TGCAGCGTTGATCTCCTAGCGGGAGTCTATGAGCAGTTCTTC. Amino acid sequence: CSVDLLAGVYEQFF.

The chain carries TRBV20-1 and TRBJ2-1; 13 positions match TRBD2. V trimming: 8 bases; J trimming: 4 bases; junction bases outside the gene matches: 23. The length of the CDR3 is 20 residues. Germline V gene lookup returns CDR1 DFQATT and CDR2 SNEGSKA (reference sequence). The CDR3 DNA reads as TGCAGTTCGAAGACTCAGGGGAGGACTAGCGGGAGCGGAAGGTACAATGAGCAGTTCTTC. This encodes CSSKTQGRTSGSGRYNEQFF.

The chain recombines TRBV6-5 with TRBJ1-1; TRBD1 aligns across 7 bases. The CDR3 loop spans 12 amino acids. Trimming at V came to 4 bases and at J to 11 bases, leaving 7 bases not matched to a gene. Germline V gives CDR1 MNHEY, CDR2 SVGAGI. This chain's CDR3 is CASSSTGDWAFF. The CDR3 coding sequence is TGTGCCAGCAGTTCCACAGGGGACTGGGCTTTCTTT.

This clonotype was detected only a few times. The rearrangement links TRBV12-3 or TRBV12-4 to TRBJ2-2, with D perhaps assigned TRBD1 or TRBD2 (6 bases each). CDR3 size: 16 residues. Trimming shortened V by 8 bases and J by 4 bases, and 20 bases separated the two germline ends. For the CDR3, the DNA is TGTGCCAGCTTGGACCGGGGGCATTATCCCACCGGGGAGCTGTTTTTT. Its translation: CASLDRGHYPTGELFF.

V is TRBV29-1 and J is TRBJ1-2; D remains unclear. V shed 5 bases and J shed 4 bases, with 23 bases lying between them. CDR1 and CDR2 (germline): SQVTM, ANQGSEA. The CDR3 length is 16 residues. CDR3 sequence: CSVTQREREPPYGYTF. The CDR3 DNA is TGCAGCGTTACCCAAAGGGAAAGGGAACCCCCCTATGGCTACACCTTC.

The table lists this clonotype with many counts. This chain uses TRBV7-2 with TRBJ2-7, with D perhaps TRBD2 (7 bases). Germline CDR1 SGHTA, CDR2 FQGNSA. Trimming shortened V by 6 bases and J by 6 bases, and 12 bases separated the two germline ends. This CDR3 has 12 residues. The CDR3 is CASRRGAGEQYF. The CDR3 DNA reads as TGTGCCAGCAGACGGGGGGCGGGCGAGCAGTACTTC.

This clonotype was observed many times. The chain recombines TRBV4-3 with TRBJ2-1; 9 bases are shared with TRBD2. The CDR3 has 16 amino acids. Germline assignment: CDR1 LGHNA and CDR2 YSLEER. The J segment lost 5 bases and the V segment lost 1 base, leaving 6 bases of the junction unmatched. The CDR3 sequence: CASSQAGLARDNEQFF. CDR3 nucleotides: TGCGCCAGCAGCCAAGCTGGACTAGCGAGGGACAATGAGCAGTTCTTC.